This T cell receptor (beta chain) came from a study of blood T cell repertoires in COVID-19. Study-wide background: Whether acute or convalescent, the COVID-19 samples came from the United States, Italy and Spain. PBMCs, B-cell-depleted T cells, or T cells were the source of the cDNA or gDNA that made up the material.

How the authors handled the data: Scientists estimated how many nucleated cells there were by amplifying reference gene primers. Sequenced by immunoSEQ multiplex PCR; TCRdb stores in-frame clones only, minus some. V and J calls and clone size follow that table, whereas D and trimming were derived from the DNA. Of approximately 250,000 clones in the sample, roughly 80% were seen once. The origin of this receptor is a woman in her sixties or seventies with active or convalescent COVID-19. The source material was peripheral blood.

CDR3 in DNA: TGTGCCAGCAGCCCGGGGACTAGCGGGAGTAACGAGCAGTACTTC. Translating gives CASSPGTSGSNEQYF. V and J are TRBV5-8 and TRBJ2-7, with 14 bases identical to TRBD2. The trim removed 4 bases at V and 5 bases at J, leaving 5 bases unmatched. The CDR3 contains 15 residues. The germline gives CDR1 SGHTS, CDR2 YDEGEE.